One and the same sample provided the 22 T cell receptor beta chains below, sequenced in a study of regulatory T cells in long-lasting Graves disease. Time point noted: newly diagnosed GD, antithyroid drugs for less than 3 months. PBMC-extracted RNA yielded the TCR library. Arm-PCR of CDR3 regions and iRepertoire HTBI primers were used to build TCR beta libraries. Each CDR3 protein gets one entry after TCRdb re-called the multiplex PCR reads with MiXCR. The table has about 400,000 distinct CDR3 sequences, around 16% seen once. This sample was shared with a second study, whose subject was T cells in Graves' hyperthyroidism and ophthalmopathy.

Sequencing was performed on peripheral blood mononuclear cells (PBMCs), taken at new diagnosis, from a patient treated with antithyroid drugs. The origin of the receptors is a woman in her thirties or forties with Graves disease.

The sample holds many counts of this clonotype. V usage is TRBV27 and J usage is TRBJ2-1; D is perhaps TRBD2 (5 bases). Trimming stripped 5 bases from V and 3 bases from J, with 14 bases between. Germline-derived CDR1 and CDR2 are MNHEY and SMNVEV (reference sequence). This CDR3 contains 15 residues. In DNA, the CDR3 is TGTGCCAGCAGTCCCCGAGCGGCCCTCTACAATGAGCAGTTCTTC. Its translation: CASSPRAALYNEQFF.

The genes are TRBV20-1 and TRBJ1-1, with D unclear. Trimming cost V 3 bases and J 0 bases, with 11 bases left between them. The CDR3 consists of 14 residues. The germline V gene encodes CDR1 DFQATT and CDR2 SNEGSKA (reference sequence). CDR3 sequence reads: CSARADFLNTEAFF. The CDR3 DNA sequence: TGCAGTGCTAGGGCGGACTTTCTGAACACTGAAGCTTTCTTT.

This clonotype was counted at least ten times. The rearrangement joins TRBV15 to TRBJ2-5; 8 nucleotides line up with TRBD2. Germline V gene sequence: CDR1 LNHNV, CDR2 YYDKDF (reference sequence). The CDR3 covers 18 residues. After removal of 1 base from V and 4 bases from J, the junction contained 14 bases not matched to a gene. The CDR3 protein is CATSRGPPRERELETQYF. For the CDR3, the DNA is TGTGCCACCAGCAGAGGACCTCCTCGGGAGCGGGAGTTAGAGACCCAGTACTTC.

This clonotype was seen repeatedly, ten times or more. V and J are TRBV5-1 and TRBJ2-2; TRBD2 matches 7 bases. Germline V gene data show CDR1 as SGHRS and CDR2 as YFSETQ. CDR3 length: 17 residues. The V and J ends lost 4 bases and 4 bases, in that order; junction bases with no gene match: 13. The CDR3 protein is CASSASGIGGRTGELFF. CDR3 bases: TGCGCCAGCAGCGCCAGCGGGATAGGAGGTCGCACCGGGGAGCTGTTTTTT. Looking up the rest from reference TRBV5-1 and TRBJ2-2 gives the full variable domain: KAGVTQTPRYLIKTRGQQVTLSCSPISGHRSVSWYQQTPGQGLQFLFEYFSETQRNKGNFPGRFSGRQFSNSRSEMNVSTLELGDSALYLCASSASGIGGRTGELFFGEGSRLTVL.

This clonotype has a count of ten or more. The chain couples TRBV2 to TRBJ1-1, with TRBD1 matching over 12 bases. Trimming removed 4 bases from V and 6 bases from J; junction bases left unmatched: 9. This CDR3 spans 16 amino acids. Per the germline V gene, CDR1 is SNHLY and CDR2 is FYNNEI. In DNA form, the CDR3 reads TGTGCCAGCAGTGTGGGGACAGGGGGCAGGGAAGCTGAAGCTTTCTTT. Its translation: CASSVGTGGREAEAFF.

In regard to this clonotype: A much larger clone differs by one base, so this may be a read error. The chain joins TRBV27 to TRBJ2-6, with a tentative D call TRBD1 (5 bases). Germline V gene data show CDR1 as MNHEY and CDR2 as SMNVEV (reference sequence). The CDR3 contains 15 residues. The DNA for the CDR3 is TGTGCCAGCAGTTTAAGTCGCTCTGGGGCCAACATCCTGACTTTC. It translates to CASSLSRSGANILTF.

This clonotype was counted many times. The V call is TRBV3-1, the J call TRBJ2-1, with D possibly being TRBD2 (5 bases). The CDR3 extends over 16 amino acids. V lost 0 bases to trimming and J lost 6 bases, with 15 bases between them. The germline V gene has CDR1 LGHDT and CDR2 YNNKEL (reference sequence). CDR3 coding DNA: TGTGCCAGCAGCCAAGAAGGTGGGAGACCAGGCAATGAGCAGTTCTTC. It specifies CASSQEGGRPGNEQFF.

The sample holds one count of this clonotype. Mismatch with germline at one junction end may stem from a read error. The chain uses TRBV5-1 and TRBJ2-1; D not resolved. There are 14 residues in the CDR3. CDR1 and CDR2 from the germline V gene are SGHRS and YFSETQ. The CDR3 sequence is CASSTVRSYNEQFF. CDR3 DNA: TGTGCCAGCAGCACCGTACGCTCCTACAATGAGCAGTTCTTC.

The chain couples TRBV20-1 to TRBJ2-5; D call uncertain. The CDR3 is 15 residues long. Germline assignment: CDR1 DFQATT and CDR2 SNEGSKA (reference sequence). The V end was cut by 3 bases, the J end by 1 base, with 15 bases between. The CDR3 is CSASAATDSQETQYF. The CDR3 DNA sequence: TGCAGTGCTAGTGCTGCGACCGATTCCCAAGAGACCCAGTACTTC.

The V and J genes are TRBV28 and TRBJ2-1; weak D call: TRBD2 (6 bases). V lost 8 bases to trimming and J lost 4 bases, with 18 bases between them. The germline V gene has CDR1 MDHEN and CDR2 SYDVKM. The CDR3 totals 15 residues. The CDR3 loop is CASGKFGLNYNEQFF. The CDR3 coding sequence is TGTGCCAGCGGAAAATTTGGACTAAATTACAATGAGCAGTTCTTC.

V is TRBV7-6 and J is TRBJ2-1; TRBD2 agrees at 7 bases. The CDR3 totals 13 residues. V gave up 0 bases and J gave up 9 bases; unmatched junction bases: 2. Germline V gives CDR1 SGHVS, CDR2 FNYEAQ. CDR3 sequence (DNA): TGTGCCAGCAGCTTAGCGGCGGGAGTTGAGCAGTTCTTC. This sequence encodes CASSLAAGVEQFF.

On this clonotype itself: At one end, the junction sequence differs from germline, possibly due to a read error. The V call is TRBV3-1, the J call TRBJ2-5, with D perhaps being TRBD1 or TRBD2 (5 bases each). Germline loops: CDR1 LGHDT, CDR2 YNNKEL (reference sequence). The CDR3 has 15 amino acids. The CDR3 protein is CSSSHGTVGEETQYF. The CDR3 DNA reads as TGCTCCAGCAGCCACGGGACGGTGGGTGAAGAGACCCAGTACTTC.

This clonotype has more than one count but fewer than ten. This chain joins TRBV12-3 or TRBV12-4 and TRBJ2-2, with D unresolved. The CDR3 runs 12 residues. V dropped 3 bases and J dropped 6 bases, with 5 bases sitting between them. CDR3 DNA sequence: TGTGCCAGCAGTTTTGTACCCGGGGAGCTGTTTTTT. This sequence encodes CASSFVPGELFF.

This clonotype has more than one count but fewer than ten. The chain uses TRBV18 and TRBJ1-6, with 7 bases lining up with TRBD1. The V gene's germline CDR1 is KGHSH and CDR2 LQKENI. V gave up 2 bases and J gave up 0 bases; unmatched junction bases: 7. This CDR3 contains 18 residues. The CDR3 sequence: CASSPIGGQSSYNSPLHF. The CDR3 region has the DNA TGTGCCAGCTCACCAATAGGGGGACAGAGCTCCTATAATTCACCCCTCCACTTT. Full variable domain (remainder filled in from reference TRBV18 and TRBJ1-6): NAGVMQNPRHLVRRRGQEARLRCSPMKGHSHVYWYRQLPEEGLKFMVYLQKENIIDESGMPKERFSAEFPKEGPSILRIQQVVRGDSAAYFCASSPIGGQSSYNSPLHFGNGTRLTVT.

The CDR3 reads CASRSDTNYGYTF. The CDR3 nucleotides are TGTGCCAGCAGGTCAGACACTAACTATGGCTACACCTTC. The V call is TRBV27, the J call TRBJ1-2; no reliable D call. CDR1 MNHEY and CDR2 SMNVEV come from the germline V gene (reference sequence). CDR3 length equals 13 residues. V was shortened by 6 bases and J by 0 bases, with 8 bases between the two germline ends.

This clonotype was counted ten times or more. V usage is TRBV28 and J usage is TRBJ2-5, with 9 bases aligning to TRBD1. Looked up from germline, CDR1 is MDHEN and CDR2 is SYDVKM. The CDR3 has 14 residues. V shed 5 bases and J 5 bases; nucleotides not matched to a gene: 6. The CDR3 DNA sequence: TGTGCCAGCAGTCCTACAGGGGGCTGGGAGACCCAGTACTTC. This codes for CASSPTGGWETQYF.

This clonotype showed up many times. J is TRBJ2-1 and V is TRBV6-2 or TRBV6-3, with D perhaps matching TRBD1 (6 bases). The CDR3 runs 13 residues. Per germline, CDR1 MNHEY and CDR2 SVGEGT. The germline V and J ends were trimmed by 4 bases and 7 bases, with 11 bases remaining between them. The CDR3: CASSSGAVNEQFF. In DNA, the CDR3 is TGTGCCAGCAGTTCAGGGGCGGTGAATGAGCAGTTCTTC.

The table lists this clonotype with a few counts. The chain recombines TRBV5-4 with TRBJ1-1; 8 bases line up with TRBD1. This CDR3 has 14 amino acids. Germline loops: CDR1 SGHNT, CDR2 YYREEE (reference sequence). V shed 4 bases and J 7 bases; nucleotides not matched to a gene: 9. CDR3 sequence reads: CASSPSGTGREAFF. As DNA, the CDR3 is TGTGCCAGCAGCCCGTCCGGGACAGGACGTGAAGCTTTCTTT.

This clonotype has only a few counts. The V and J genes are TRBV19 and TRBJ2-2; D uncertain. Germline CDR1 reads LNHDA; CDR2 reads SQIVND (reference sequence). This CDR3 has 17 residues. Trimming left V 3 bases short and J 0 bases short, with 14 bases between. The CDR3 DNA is TGTGCCAGTAGTATTGCAGGCCCCATTCCGAACACCGGGGAGCTGTTTTTT. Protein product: CASSIAGPIPNTGELFF. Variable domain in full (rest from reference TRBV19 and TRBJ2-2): DGGITQSPKYLFRKEGQNVTLSCEQNLNHDAMYWYRQDPGQGLRLIYYSQIVNDFQKGDIAEGYSVSREKKESFPLTVTSAQKNPTAFYLCASSIAGPIPNTGELFFGEGSRLTVL.

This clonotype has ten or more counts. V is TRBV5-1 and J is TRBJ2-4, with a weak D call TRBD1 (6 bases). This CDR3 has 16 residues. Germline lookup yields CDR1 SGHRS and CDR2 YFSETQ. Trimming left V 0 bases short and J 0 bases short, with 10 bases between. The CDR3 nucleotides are TGCGCCAGCAGCTTGGGGGACATCATAGCCAAAAACATTCAGTACTTC. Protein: CASSLGDIIAKNIQYF. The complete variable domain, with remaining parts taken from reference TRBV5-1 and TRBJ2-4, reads KAGVTQTPRYLIKTRGQQVTLSCSPISGHRSVSWYQQTPGQGLQFLFEYFSETQRNKGNFPGRFSGRQFSNSRSEMNVSTLELGDSALYLCASSLGDIIAKNIQYFGAGTRLSVL.

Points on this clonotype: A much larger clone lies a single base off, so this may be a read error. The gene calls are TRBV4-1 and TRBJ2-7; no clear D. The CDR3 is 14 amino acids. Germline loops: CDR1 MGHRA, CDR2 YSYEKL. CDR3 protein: CASSQWLLWYELYF. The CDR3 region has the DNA TGCGCCAGCAGCCAATGGCTCCTTTGGTACGAGCTGTACTTC.

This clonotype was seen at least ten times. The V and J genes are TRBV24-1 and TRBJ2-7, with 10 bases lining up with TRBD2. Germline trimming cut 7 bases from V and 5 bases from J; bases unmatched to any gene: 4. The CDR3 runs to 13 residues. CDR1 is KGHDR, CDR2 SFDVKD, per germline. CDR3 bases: TGTGCCACCAGGGCTAGCGGGAGTGACGAGCAGTACTTC. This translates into CATRASGSDEQYF.